The clone carrying this TCR beta chain was counted ten times or more. Its specificity is not known. From the 5' RACE reads, TCRdb called clonotypes with MiXCR, one entry per CDR3 protein. The table has roughly 300,000 distinct CDR3 sequences, roughly 13% seen once. This sample was included in a study of T-cell memory formation after mild COVID-19. The overall study: In these data, TCR clusters were largely donor specific.

The germline CDR1 and CDR2 sequences are SGHTA and FQGNSA. The CDR3 is 15 residues long. V lost 5 bases to trimming and J lost 5 bases, with 16 bases between them. Study-level points and caveats: Specificity for SARS-CoV-2 was not confirmed among the second-wave clones peaking on day 37.

Source material: PBMCs or a T cell subset sorted from them (not recorded which). The receptor's source is a man aged 18-30 years who had mild COVID-19 (a few samples of this study predate the infection). Cell type and time point are not known. This sequence joins TRBV7-2 and TRBJ1-5; D perhaps matches TRBD1 (6 bases). In DNA, the CDR3 is TGTGCCAGCAGCCGGGCGGGCAGGGGTGATCAGCCCCAGCATTTT. The encoded protein is CASSRAGRGDQPQHF.